This T cell receptor (beta chain) was recovered during a study of cytomegalovirus exposure and HLA in healthy donors. Study results and caveats: Through in vitro validation, three CMV-associated chains were shown to be specific for CMV antigens. Overall, approximately 150 TCR beta chains were annotated as cytomegalovirus-associated. The classifier, whose performance was assessed in both the original and validation cohorts, reportedly diagnosed cytomegalovirus status with high specificity and sensitivity.

Trimming stripped 0 bases from V and 11 bases from J, with 10 bases between. The CDR3 loop spans 12 amino acids. The germline V gene has CDR1 LNHNV and CDR2 YYDKDF (reference sequence). The validation cohort, a group of under 150 subjects, included the donors and was separate from the roughly 600-subject first cohort. Only in-frame clones appear in the TCRdb table, and some are missing; sequencing was by immunoSEQ multiplex PCR. This table holds fewer than 60,000 clones, 93% found once. This clone was recorded only once. Its antigen is unidentified. Sequenced sample: PBMCs. This receptor was obtained from a woman between 18 and 29 years old in good health and CMV-seropositive. V usage is TRBV15 and J usage is TRBJ1-1, with D uncertain. DNA for the CDR3: TGTGCCACCAGCAGAGATTCCGGTTTTGCTTTCTTT. Translating it yields CATSRDSGFAFF.